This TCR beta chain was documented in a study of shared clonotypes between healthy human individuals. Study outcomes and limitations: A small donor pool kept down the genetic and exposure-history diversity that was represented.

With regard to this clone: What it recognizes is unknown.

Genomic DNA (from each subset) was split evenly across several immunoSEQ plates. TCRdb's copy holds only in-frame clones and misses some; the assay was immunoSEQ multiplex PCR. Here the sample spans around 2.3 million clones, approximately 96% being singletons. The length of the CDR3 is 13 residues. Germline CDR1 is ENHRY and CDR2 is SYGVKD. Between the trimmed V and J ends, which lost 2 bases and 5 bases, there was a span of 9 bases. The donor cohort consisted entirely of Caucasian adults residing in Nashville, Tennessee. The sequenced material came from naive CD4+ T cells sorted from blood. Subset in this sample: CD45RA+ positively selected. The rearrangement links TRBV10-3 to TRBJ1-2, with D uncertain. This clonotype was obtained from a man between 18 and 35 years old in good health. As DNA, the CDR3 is TGTGCCATCAGTGAGGCAGAAGTGTATGGCTACACCTTC. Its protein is CAISEAEVYGYTF.